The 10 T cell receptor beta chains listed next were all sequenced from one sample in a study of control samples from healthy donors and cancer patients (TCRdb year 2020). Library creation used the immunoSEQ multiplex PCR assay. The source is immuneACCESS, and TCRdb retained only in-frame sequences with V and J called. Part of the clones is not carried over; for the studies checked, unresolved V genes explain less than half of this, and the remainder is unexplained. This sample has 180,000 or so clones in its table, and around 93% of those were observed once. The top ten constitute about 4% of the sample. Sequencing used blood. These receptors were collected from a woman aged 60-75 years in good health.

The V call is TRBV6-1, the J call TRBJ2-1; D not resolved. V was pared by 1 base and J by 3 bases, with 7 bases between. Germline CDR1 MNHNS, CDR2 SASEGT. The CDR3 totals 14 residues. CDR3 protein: CASSEDGSYNEQFF. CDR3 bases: TGTGCCAGCAGTGAAGATGGCAGCTACAATGAGCAGTTCTTC.

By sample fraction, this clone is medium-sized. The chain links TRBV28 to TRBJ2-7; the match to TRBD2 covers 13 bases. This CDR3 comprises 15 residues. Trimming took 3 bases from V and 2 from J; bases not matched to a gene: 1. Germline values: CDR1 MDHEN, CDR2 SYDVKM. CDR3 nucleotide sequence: TGTGCCAGCAGTTTGACTAGCGGGGGGCCCTACGAGCAGTACTTC. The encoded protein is CASSLTSGGPYEQYF.

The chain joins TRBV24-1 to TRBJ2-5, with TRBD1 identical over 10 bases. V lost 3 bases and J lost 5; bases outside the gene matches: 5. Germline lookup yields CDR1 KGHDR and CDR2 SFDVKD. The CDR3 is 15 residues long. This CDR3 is CATSDPRDRGETQYF. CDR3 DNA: TGTGCCACCAGTGATCCACGGGACAGGGGCGAGACCCAGTACTTC.

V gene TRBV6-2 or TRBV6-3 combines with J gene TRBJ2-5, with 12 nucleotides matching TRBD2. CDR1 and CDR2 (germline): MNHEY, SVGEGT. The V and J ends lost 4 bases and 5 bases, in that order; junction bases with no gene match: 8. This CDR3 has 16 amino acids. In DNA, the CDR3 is TGTGCCAGCAGTTCTACTAGCGGGGGGCGAGCTGAGACCCAGTACTTC. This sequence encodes CASSSTSGGRAETQYF.

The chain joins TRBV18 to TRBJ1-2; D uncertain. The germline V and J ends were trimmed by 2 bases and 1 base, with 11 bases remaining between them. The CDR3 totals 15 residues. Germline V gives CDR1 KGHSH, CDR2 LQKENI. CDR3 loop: CASSPSQEVNYGYTF. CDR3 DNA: TGTGCCAGCTCACCATCCCAGGAGGTTAACTATGGCTACACCTTC.

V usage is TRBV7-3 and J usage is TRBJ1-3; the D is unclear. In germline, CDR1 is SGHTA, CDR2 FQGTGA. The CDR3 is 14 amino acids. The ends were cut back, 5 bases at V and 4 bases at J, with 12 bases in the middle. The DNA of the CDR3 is TGTGCCAGCAGCGAAACGGTGGAAGGAAACACCATATATTTT. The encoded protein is CASSETVEGNTIYF.

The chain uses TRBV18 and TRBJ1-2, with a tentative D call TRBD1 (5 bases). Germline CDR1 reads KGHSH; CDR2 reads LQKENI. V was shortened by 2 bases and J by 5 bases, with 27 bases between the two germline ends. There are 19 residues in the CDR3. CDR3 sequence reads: CASSPIYNPAGLADYGYTF. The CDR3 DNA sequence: TGTGCCAGCTCACCAATTTACAATCCGGCAGGGCTAGCGGATTATGGCTACACCTTC.

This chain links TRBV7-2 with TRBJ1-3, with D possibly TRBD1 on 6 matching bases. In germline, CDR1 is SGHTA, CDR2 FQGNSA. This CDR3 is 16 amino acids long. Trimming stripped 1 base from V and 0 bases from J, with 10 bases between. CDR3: CASSLDRVDSGNTIYF. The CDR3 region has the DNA TGTGCCAGCAGCTTAGACAGGGTCGACTCTGGAAACACCATATATTTT.

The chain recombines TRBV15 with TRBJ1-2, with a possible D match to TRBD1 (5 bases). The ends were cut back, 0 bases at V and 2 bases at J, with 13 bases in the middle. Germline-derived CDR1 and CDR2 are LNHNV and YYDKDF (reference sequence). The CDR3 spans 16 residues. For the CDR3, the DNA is TGTGCCACCAGCAGAGATGGGACGGAAATCAACTATGGCTACACCTTC. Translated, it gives CATSRDGTEINYGYTF.

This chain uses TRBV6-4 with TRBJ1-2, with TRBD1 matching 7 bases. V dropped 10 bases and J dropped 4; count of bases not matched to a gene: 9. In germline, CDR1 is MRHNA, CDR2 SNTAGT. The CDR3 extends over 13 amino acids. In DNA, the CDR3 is TGTGCCACGGACCCGAGACAGGGCTATGGCTACACCTTC. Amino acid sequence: CATDPRQGYGYTF.